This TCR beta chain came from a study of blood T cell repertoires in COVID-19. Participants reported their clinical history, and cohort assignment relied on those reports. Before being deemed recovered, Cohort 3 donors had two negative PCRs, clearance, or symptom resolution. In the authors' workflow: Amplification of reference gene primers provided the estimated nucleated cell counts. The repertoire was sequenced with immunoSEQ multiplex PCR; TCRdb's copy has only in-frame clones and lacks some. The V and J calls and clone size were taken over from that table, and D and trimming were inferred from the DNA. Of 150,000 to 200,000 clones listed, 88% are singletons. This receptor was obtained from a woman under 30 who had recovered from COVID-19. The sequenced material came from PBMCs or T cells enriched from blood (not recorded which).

The CDR3 nucleotides are TGCGCCAGCAGCCAAGTCGGGGGTAAAAGGGTCACCCTCCACTTT. Protein: CASSQVGGKRVTLHF. This chain uses TRBV4-1 with TRBJ1-6, with D possibly being TRBD1 (5 bases). The CDR3 runs to 15 residues. V was clipped by 1 base and J by 14 bases, with 18 bases between them. Germline CDR1 MGHRA, CDR2 YSYEKL.